Below are 26 T cell receptor beta chains sequenced from a single sample in a study of identifying expanded T cells in peripheral blood. Measured with immunoSEQ multiplex PCR; TCRdb has only the in-frame clones, and not every one. The sample has over 70,000 clones, roughly 91% seen once. The sample consisted of blood. Receptors were obtained from a person aged 18 to 75 in good health.

This clone was recorded a few times. V gene TRBV2 combines with J gene TRBJ1-6; no definite D call. V was cut by 11 bases and J by 5 bases, with 10 bases left in between. CDR1 SNHLY and CDR2 FYNNEI come from the germline V gene. The CDR3 has 12 amino acids. As DNA, the CDR3 is TGTGCCGGAGGCCCAGATAATTCACCCCTCCACTTT. Translating gives CAGGPDNSPLHF.

The chain carries TRBV28 and TRBJ1-4, with 8 bases lining up with TRBD1. This CDR3 is built from 14 residues. V lost 4 bases, J lost 4 bases, and 2 bases stayed unmatched. Germline V CDR1 and CDR2: MDHEN, SYDVKM. CDR3 protein: CASSYTGGNEKLFF. The CDR3 DNA sequence: TGTGCCAGCAGTTATACAGGGGGTAATGAAAAACTGTTTTTT.

This clone was picked up one time. This chain links TRBV5-1 with TRBJ2-5; D not certain. The V and J ends lost 1 base and 3 bases respectively, with 4 bases between them. Germline V gene sequence: CDR1 SGHRS, CDR2 YFSETQ. There are 12 residues in the CDR3. Here the CDR3 DNA reads TGCGCCAGCAGCTTGTTGGAAGAGACCCAGTACTTC. Protein sequence: CASSLLEETQYF.

This clone showed up just a few times. This sequence joins TRBV5-1 and TRBJ1-6, with D possibly being TRBD1 (6 bases). CDR1 and CDR2 from the germline V gene are SGHRS and YFSETQ. There are 16 residues in the CDR3. V lost 0 bases and J lost 7, with 14 bases in between. The CDR3 nucleotides are TGCGCCAGCAGCTTGGGGTCCCAGGGGCAAAATTCACCCCTCCACTTT. Its translation: CASSLGSQGQNSPLHF.

This sequence joins TRBV5-1 and TRBJ2-5, with TRBD2 matching over 7 bases. With 4 bases clipped from V and 2 bases from J, the junction kept 8 bases outside the gene matches. The CDR3 extends over 15 amino acids. Germline loops: CDR1 SGHRS, CDR2 YFSETQ. CDR3 bases: TGCGCCAGCAGCGGCTCAGCGGGGTCACAAGAGACCCAGTACTTC. Its protein is CASSGSAGSQETQYF.

The gene calls are TRBV6-5 and TRBJ1-2; possible D gene TRBD1, 6 bases. The CDR3 runs 13 residues. The germline CDR1 and CDR2 sequences are MNHEY and SVGAGI. Trimming cost V 6 bases and J 8 bases, with 16 bases left between them. Here the CDR3 DNA reads TGTGCCAGCAGCGCCAGGGGCGGCGCCGGCTACACCTTC. This sequence encodes CASSARGGAGYTF.

The chain has TRBV5-6 and TRBJ1-5; 11 bases line up with TRBD1. Trimming removed 4 bases from V and 2 bases from J; junction bases left unmatched: 14. There are 19 residues in the CDR3. Germline assignment: CDR1 SGHDT and CDR2 YYEEEE. CDR3 protein: CASSRLAGQGVMGNQPQHF. The DNA for the CDR3 is TGTGCCAGCAGCCGACTCGCGGGACAGGGGGTTATGGGCAATCAGCCCCAGCATTTT.

V is TRBV18 and J is TRBJ2-1; D tentatively reads TRBD1 or TRBD2 (5 bases each). Germline V gene data show CDR1 as KGHSH and CDR2 as LQKENI. The ends were cut back, 5 bases at V and 5 bases at J, with 10 bases in the middle. The CDR3 spans 13 residues. CDR3 nucleotide sequence: TGTGCCAGCTCATCGGGGCCAGACAATGAGCAGTTCTTC. It is translated as CASSSGPDNEQFF.

This clone showed up just once. This chain connects TRBV7-9 to TRBJ1-1; D is perhaps TRBD1 (6 bases). Per the germline V gene, CDR1 is SEHNR and CDR2 is FQNEAQ (reference sequence). This CDR3 has 14 amino acids. V was cut by 4 bases and J by 1 base, with 10 bases left in between. The CDR3 DNA sequence: TGTGCCAGCAGCTCAGGGGAGAAGAACACTGAAGCTTTCTTT. Its translation is CASSSGEKNTEAFF.

The genes are TRBV5-6 and TRBJ1-1, with TRBD1 matching over 7 bases. Losses at the gene ends were 6 bases for V and 0 bases for J; bases not matched to a gene: 5. CDR1 and CDR2 (germline): SGHDT, YYEEEE. This CDR3 has 14 amino acids. CDR3: CASNIQGMNTEAFF. CDR3 nucleotides: TGTGCCAGCAACATACAGGGGATGAACACTGAAGCTTTCTTT.

The CDR3 loop is CASSFGQANTGELFF. DNA of the CDR3: TGTGCCAGCAGCTTCGGACAGGCGAACACCGGGGAGCTGTTTTTT. This chain links TRBV11-3 with TRBJ2-2; 7 bases fit TRBD1. Germline V gene data show CDR1 as SGHNT and CDR2 as YENEEA. Unmatched junction bases numbered 1, after V lost 3 bases and J lost 0 bases. CDR3 length: 15 amino acids. The variable domain in full, completed from reference TRBV11-3 and TRBJ2-2, reads EAGVVQSPRYKIIEKKQPVAFWCNPISGHNTLYWYLQNLGQGPELLIRYENEEAVDDSQLPKDRFSAERLKGVDSTLKIQPAELGDSAVYLCASSFGQANTGELFFGEGSRLTVL.

The chain recombines TRBV13 with TRBJ1-1; no reliable D call. The CDR3 sequence is 13 residues long. Trimming took off 2 bases at V and 1 base at J, with 5 bases between the two ends. The germline CDR1 and CDR2 sequences are PRHDT and FYEKMQ (reference sequence). The CDR3 sequence is CASSLQRNTEAFF. CDR3 nucleotides: TGTGCCAGCAGCTTACAACGGAACACTGAAGCTTTCTTT.

This CDR3 reads CASSPAGGARGNQPQHF. In DNA, the CDR3 is TGTGCCAGCAGTCCCGCAGGTGGGGCTCGGGGCAATCAGCCCCAGCATTTT. The V gene is TRBV25-1, the J gene TRBJ1-5; the D gene is possibly TRBD1 (5 bases). Germline CDR1 is MGHDK and CDR2 is SYGVNS. CDR3 length: 17 residues. With 5 bases removed from V and 2 bases from J, the gap between germline ends came to 19 bases.

This clone was seen only once. J is TRBJ1-2 and V is TRBV10-2, with TRBD1 as a possible D gene (6 bases). Germline loops: CDR1 WSHSY, CDR2 SAAADI. This CDR3 region has 12 residues. Trimming removed 7 bases from V and 4 bases from J, with 10 bases in between. In DNA form, the CDR3 reads TGCGCCAGCAACAGGGAAACCTATGGCTACACCTTC. Its protein is CASNRETYGYTF.

J is TRBJ1-1 and V is TRBV19; D is undetermined. V was cut by 4 bases and J by 9 bases, with 18 bases left in between. The CDR3 totals 14 residues. CDR1 LNHDA and CDR2 SQIVND come from the germline V gene (reference sequence). The CDR3 DNA sequence: TGTGCCAGTAGTACCGCGCTCGGAGAGAGACAAGCTTTCTTT. Translating gives CASSTALGERQAFF.

This chain links TRBV6-5 with TRBJ2-5; TRBD1 aligns across 7 bases. The CDR3 is 15 residues long. CDR1 and CDR2 from the germline V gene are MNHEY and SVGAGI. Trimming removed 4 bases from V and 2 bases from J; junction bases left unmatched: 7. CDR3 in amino acids: CASSSTKGAQETQYF. The CDR3, as DNA: TGTGCCAGCAGTTCCACTAAGGGGGCACAAGAGACCCAGTACTTC.

This chain joins TRBV28 and TRBJ1-6; 12 bases align to TRBD1. Germline V CDR1 and CDR2: MDHEN, SYDVKM. The CDR3 sequence is 15 residues long. With V trimmed by 6 bases and J by 13 bases, 10 bases remained unmatched. DNA for the CDR3: TGTGCCAGCAGCTCTAACCGGGACAGGGGGCCGCCCCTCCACTTT. Its protein is CASSSNRDRGPPLHF.

The V gene is TRBV10-3, the J gene TRBJ1-2; 7 bases are a match to TRBD1. The CDR3 is 13 residues long. CDR1 and CDR2 (germline): ENHRY, SYGVKD. The ends lost 10 bases at V and 2 bases at J; junction bases unmatched: 7. This CDR3 is CATRQGGNYGYTF. The CDR3 DNA sequence: TGTGCCACCCGACAGGGTGGGAACTATGGCTACACCTTC.

This chain links TRBV9 with TRBJ2-7; D gene uncertain. CDR3 length: 16 amino acids. Germline CDR1 and CDR2: SGDLS and YYNGEE. V lost 4 bases, J lost 0 bases, and 17 bases lay in between. The CDR3 region has the DNA TGTGCCAGCAGCCCCGAGATTGGGGTCATCTCCTACGAGCAGTACTTC. Translation gives CASSPEIGVISYEQYF.

The chain employs TRBV2 and TRBJ2-7; 13 nucleotides align to TRBD2. V was pared by 4 bases and J by 0 bases, with 0 bases of the junction left unmatched. There are 15 residues in the CDR3. CDR1 and CDR2 (germline): SNHLY, FYNNEI. This chain's CDR3 is CASSGTSGGSYEQYF. CDR3 DNA: TGTGCCAGCAGTGGGACTAGCGGGGGCTCCTACGAGCAGTACTTC.

The chain carries TRBV12-5 and TRBJ1-1; D gene unclear. V was cut by 6 bases and J by 1 base, with 3 bases left in between. Germline V gene data show CDR1 as LGHNT and CDR2 as FRNRAP. CDR3 length: 11 residues. In nucleotides, the CDR3 is TGTGCTAGTGGCGGGAACACTGAAGCTTTCTTT. Translating gives CASGGNTEAFF.

The chain couples TRBV6-5 to TRBJ2-7; D may match TRBD1 or TRBD2 (6 bases each). Germline assignment: CDR1 MNHEY and CDR2 SVGAGI. The CDR3 has 15 residues. V was clipped by 6 bases and J by 3 bases, with 18 bases between them. CDR3 sequence: CASSPLGGQNYEQYF. CDR3 sequence (DNA): TGTGCCAGCAGCCCTTTGGGGGGCCAGAACTACGAGCAGTACTTC.

The CDR3 nucleotides are TGTGCCAGCAGCTTCCACGCCGGGCGGCCCTATAATTCACCCCTCCACTTT. It codes for CASSFHAGRPYNSPLHF. This chain connects TRBV7-2 to TRBJ1-6; no reliable D call. The germline gives CDR1 SGHTA, CDR2 FQGNSA. Between the trimmed V and J ends, which lost 3 bases and 2 bases, there was a span of 14 bases. The CDR3 runs 17 residues.

The V call is TRBV4-3, the J call TRBJ2-3, with 8 bases lining up with TRBD1. The CDR3 length is 15 residues. The germline gives CDR1 LGHNA, CDR2 YSLEER. With V trimmed by 5 bases and J by 4 bases, 8 bases remained unmatched. The CDR3 sequence: CASSKQDRAADTQYF. CDR3 nucleotides: TGCGCCAGCAGCAAACAGGACAGGGCCGCAGATACGCAGTATTTT.

V usage is TRBV27 and J usage is TRBJ2-7, with D uncertain. The V end was cut by 5 bases, the J end by 2 bases, with 10 bases between. The germline V gene encodes CDR1 MNHEY and CDR2 SMNVEV (reference sequence). This CDR3 has 13 amino acids. CDR3 in DNA: TGTGCCAGCAGTCCACCTTCAACCTACGAGCAGTACTTC. Its protein product is CASSPPSTYEQYF.

The chain employs TRBV7-9 and TRBJ1-2, with D perhaps TRBD1 (5 bases). Trimming left V 5 bases short and J 2 bases short, with 15 bases between. Germline values: CDR1 SEHNR, CDR2 FQNEAQ (reference sequence). The CDR3 contains 15 residues. The CDR3 spells CASSPRIGENYGYTF. The CDR3 DNA follows: TGTGCCAGCAGCCCCCGGATAGGGGAGAACTATGGCTACACCTTC.